The T cell receptor beta chain described here comes from a study of T-cell memory formation after mild COVID-19 (dated by TCRdb to the early 2020s). For the wider study: TCR sequence clusters from the two donors were found to be largely donor specific. In two donors, T-cell clones that expanded and contracted after mild COVID-19 were tracked by sequencing TCRalpha and TCRbeta repertoires over time. Two young, previously healthy adult volunteers, one female and one male, were included in the cohort.

Ficoll-Paque density gradient centrifugation was the method used to isolate PBMCs. Inclusive of the bounding cysteine and phenylalanine, the CDR3 is 13 residues long. Of all the DNA, just the CDR3 is kept, 39 bases in frame from base 1. At the junction V is shortened by 8 bases and J by 8 bases, with 18 bases in between. This clonotype was seen more than once but under ten times. The antigen it recognizes is unknown. Nothing much larger sits one base from this clone, and base qualities are not available. Instrument on record: Illumina NovaSeq 6000. TCRalpha and TCRbeta cDNA libraries were constructed by 5'RACE with constant-segment primers, with sample barcodes and unique molecular identifiers being introduced. Trizol reagent was used to extract RNA from every sample. Libraries were amplified in two PCR steps, with a second sample barcode and Illumina TruSeq adapters added in the second step. Sequencing of libraries was performed on an Illumina NovaSeq with 2 x 150 bp paired-end reads. Per the source publication's procedure: Reads were demultiplexed and collapsed into UMI-guided consensus sequences with migec v1.2.7. Using mixcr v2.1.11, UMI consensuses were aligned to TRA and TRB V and J templates and then assembled into clonotypes. A clonotype was counted as expanded or contracted only if both edgeR and NoisET called the change significant, with noise models trained on biological replicates. For edgeR calls, the thresholds were a false discovery rate-adjusted p below 0.01 and a log2 fold-change of 1. As an exploratory analysis of dynamics, max-normalized trajectories of the 1000 most abundant clonotypes were examined by PCA with hierarchical clustering. Separately sequenced CD4+ and CD8+ repertoires were used to assign the CD4 or CD8 phenotype of responding clones. TCRdb took the public reads, trimmed them with fastp at Q25, ran MiXCR for clone calling and kept in-frame beta chains. Entries are consolidated by CDR3 protein sequence, retaining the most common genes and DNA. TCRdb's processing, not the authors', yielded these V and J calls. The sample data list just over 350,000 distinct CDR3 sequences, and over 13% of these were observed just once. The leading ten clones occupy approximately 20% of the sample.

Study-wide findings and limitations: Contracting CD4+ clones were located mainly in the CM and EM memory subsets, whereas CD8+ clones were found to be enriched in EMRA. Some responding clones were found in pre-infection memory, which suggests that pre-existing cross-reactive memory T cells took part in the SARS-CoV-2 response. From day 15 to 85, contracting clones showed balanced CD4/CD8 phenotypes, whereas a second wave of clones that expanded from day 15 to 37 leaned towards CD4+. SARS-CoV-2 specificity of the second-wave clones peaking on day 37 was not confirmed. Only a couple of mild cases were covered in the study, and larger cohorts including severe cases with pre-infection samples were considered necessary.

The receptor chain draws on TRBV12-3 or TRBV12-4 and TRBJ1-2; TRBD1 is a weak D gene call, 5 bases matching. The source material was PBMCs or a T cell subset sorted from them (not recorded which). This receptor was identified in a young man who had mild COVID-19 (a few samples of this study predate the infection). The sample titles of this study are shuffled in the database, so cell type and time point are left out; the donor was told from shared clones. The CDR3 reads as follows: CASGRGGDGGYTF. Read as DNA, the sequence is TGTGCCAGCGGCCGGGGGGGAGATGGCGGCTACACCTTC.